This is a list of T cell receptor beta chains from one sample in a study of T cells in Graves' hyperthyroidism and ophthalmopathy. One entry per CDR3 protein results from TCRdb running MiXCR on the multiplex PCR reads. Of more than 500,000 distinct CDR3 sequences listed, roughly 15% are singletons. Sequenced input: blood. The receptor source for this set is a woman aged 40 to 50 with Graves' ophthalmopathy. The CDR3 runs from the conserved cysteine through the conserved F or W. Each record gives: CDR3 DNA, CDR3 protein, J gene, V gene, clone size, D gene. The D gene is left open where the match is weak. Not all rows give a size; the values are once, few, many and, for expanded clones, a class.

CDR3nt: TGTGCCAGCAGTTTCAGGACTAACTACGAGCAGTACTTC
CDR3aa: CASSFRTNYEQYF
j_gene: TRBJ2-7
v_gene: TRBV27
abundance: many
d_gene: -

CDR3nt: TGTGCCACCAGTGACCCCGGACGGAATAACTATGGCTACACCTTC
CDR3aa: CATSDPGRNNYGYTF
j_gene: TRBJ1-2
v_gene: TRBV24-1
abundance: few
d_gene: -

CDR3nt: TGTGCCAGTAGTTCCGACGGAATGACTACCTACGAGCAGTACTTC
CDR3aa: CASSSDGMTTYEQYF
j_gene: TRBJ2-7
v_gene: TRBV19
abundance: many
d_gene: -

CDR3nt: TGCGCCAGCAGCCCTGGGGACAGGACCAAAGCGGGCACTGAAGCTTTCTTT
CDR3aa: CASSPGDRTKAGTEAFF
j_gene: TRBJ1-1
v_gene: TRBV4-1
abundance: many
d_gene: TRBD1

CDR3nt: TGTGCCAGCAGCGTTGGGGGCGAAACTGAAGCTTTCTTT
CDR3aa: CASSVGGETEAFF
j_gene: TRBJ1-1
v_gene: TRBV9
abundance: few
d_gene: -

CDR3nt: TGTGCCAGCAACAACAGGGTCTCCGGTTCACCCCTCCACTTT
CDR3aa: CASNNRVSGSPLHF
j_gene: TRBJ1-6
v_gene: TRBV6-2/TRBV6-3
abundance: -
d_gene: -

CDR3nt: TGCAGCGTTGAAATGGGGACAACGAACACTGAAGCTTTCTTT
CDR3aa: CSVEMGTTNTEAFF
j_gene: TRBJ1-1
v_gene: TRBV29-1
abundance: -
d_gene: -

CDR3nt: TGCGCCAGCAGCCAAGACGAGACCAGGGTTGACACCGGGGAGCTGTTTTTT
CDR3aa: CASSQDETRVDTGELFF
j_gene: TRBJ2-2
v_gene: TRBV4-1
abundance: -
d_gene: -

CDR3nt: TGTGCCAGCAGATGGGGACGGAGGAACTACGAGCAGTACTTC
CDR3aa: CASRWGRRNYEQYF
j_gene: TRBJ2-7
v_gene: TRBV27
abundance: -
d_gene: -

CDR3nt: TGTGCCAGCAGCCAAGCCTCAGGAGCCCCTGTCTTC
CDR3aa: CASSQASGAPVF
j_gene: TRBJ2-7
v_gene: TRBV4-2
abundance: few
d_gene: -

CDR3nt: TGCAGTGCTGCACAGGGGCGCAACTATGGCTACACCTTC
CDR3aa: CSAAQGRNYGYTF
j_gene: TRBJ1-2
v_gene: TRBV20-1
abundance: many
d_gene: TRBD1

CDR3nt: TGTGCTACCGCGAGGACTTCCGAGGGGGAACAGTACTTC
CDR3aa: CATARTSEGEQYF
j_gene: TRBJ2-7
v_gene: TRBV12-5
abundance: many
d_gene: -

CDR3nt: TGTGCCAGCAGTCGCGGGGGGAGCCCCTACGAGCAGTACTTC
CDR3aa: CASSRGGSPYEQYF
j_gene: TRBJ2-7
v_gene: TRBV6-1
abundance: few
d_gene: TRBD2

CDR3nt: TGTGCCAGCAGTAAACCAACCGAACACCGTCCGCAGTACTTC
CDR3aa: CASSKPTEHRPQYF
j_gene: TRBJ2-7
v_gene: TRBV28
abundance: many
d_gene: -

CDR3nt: TGCGCCAGCAGCTCGGACGGCGGACTAGCGGGAGTCGAGCAGTACTTC
CDR3aa: CASSSDGGLAGVEQYF
j_gene: TRBJ2-7
v_gene: TRBV5-1
abundance: -
d_gene: TRBD2

CDR3nt: TGTGCCAGCAGCCAAGGGTTCGGTTACTATGGCTACACCTTC
CDR3aa: CASSQGFGYYGYTF
j_gene: TRBJ1-2
v_gene: TRBV3-1
abundance: few
d_gene: -

CDR3nt: TGTGCCAGCAGTGAGATCTATGGCTACACCTTC
CDR3aa: CASSEIYGYTF
j_gene: TRBJ1-2
v_gene: TRBV2
abundance: many
d_gene: -

CDR3nt: TGTGCCAGCAGTGGGGGTCCTACTAGCAATCAGCCCCAGCATTTT
CDR3aa: CASSGGPTSNQPQHF
j_gene: TRBJ1-5
v_gene: TRBV2
abundance: many
d_gene: -

CDR3nt: TGCAGTGCTAGAGACTATTATGAGGGGCCGAAGAGCTACACCTTC
CDR3aa: CSARDYYEGPKSYTF
j_gene: TRBJ1-2
v_gene: TRBV20-1
abundance: many
d_gene: -

CDR3nt: TGCAGTGCTAGAGATCTCCGTGTCTATGGCTACACCTTC
CDR3aa: CSARDLRVYGYTF
j_gene: TRBJ1-2
v_gene: TRBV20-1
abundance: many
d_gene: -

CDR3nt: TGTGCTAGCAGCACTGGGACTAGCGGGGAGACCCAGTACTTC
CDR3aa: CASSTGTSGETQYF
j_gene: TRBJ2-5
v_gene: TRBV7-7
abundance: many
d_gene: TRBD2

CDR3nt: TGTGCCAGCAGTGAAGTATATAACACTGAAGCTTTCTTT
CDR3aa: CASSEVYNTEAFF
j_gene: TRBJ1-1
v_gene: TRBV6-1
abundance: many
d_gene: -

CDR3nt: TGTGCCAGCAGCTTAGTTAGGGCGGAGACCCAGTACTTC
CDR3aa: CASSLVRAETQYF
j_gene: TRBJ2-5
v_gene: TRBV11-3
abundance: many
d_gene: -

CDR3nt: TGTGCCAGCAGTTTACGGAGAGGGGCTTCAGCTTTCTTT
CDR3aa: CASSLRRGASAFF
j_gene: TRBJ1-1
v_gene: TRBV27
abundance: many
d_gene: -

CDR3nt: TGTGCCAGCAGCTTACAGGGTGGACGTGGCTACACCTTC
CDR3aa: CASSLQGGRGYTF
j_gene: TRBJ1-2
v_gene: TRBV7-2
abundance: -
d_gene: -

CDR3nt: TGTGCCAGCAGTTACGTCGGACAGAGGTACGAGCAGTACTTC
CDR3aa: CASSYVGQRYEQYF
j_gene: TRBJ2-7
v_gene: TRBV6-2/TRBV6-3
abundance: many
d_gene: -